Below, one T cell receptor (beta chain) is given with its context. Germline and junction disagree at one end, which may indicate a read error. This sample is part of a study of Graves' ophthalmopathy and Graves' hyperthyroidism. Germline CDR1 is DFQATT and CDR2 is SNEGSKA (reference sequence). This CDR3 comprises 14 residues. Researchers took RNA transcripts and amplified TCR beta CDR3 regions from them. An opening RT-PCR round employed HTBI primers and preceded a second-round multiplex PCR. TCRdb fed the multiplex PCR reads into MiXCR, producing one record per CDR3 protein. The top ten clones hold about 17% of a sample with 40,000 to 45,000 distinct CDR3 sequences, 52% of them seen once.

The rearrangement uses TRBV20-1 and TRBJ2-5; D is undetermined. Specimen: peripheral blood. This receptor was obtained from an adult man with Graves' ophthalmopathy. CDR3 sequence (DNA): TGCTGTGCTAGGCTCGGTCCACTCCAAGAGACCCAGCACTTC. This codes for CCARLGPLQETQHF.